These T cell receptor beta chains were read from a single sample in a study of blood T cells in healthy people across ages. TCRdb recomputed calls from the 5' RACE reads with MiXCR, one row per CDR3 protein. The data hold more than 700,000 distinct CDR3 sequences, with about 46% observed a single time. The sample taken for sequencing was blood. These receptors all stem from a man aged 80 or over in good health. The conserved cysteine and the conserved F or W are not part of the CDR3 here. The size field is filled for only some rows; it gives once, few, many or a size class.

clone_size	v_call	j_call	cdr3_length	cdr3_aa
NA	TRBV29-1	TRBJ2-3	12	SVGVSAISDTQY
few	TRBV2	TRBJ2-3	11	ASRRSSTDTQY
NA	TRBV12-3/TRBV12-4	TRBJ2-7	12	ASCRGTGSYEQY
few	TRBV12-3/TRBV12-4	TRBJ2-7	11	ASSFGQNYEQY
NA	TRBV7-2	TRBJ1-2	11	ASSPFRDYGYT
NA	TRBV27	TRBJ2-5	12	ASSEGTGEETQY
many	TRBV5-6	TRBJ2-5	14	ASSRMGTNLWETQY
NA	TRBV29-1	TRBJ2-5	14	SVEFASRGLKETQY
NA	TRBV10-3	TRBJ2-7	12	AIRKGASSYEQY
NA	TRBV7-2	TRBJ2-1	16	ASSHRTRTENLYNEQF
few	TRBV4-2	TRBJ2-3	13	ASSQEERGTDTQY
NA	TRBV5-1	TRBJ2-2	17	ASTRRLAGGPTGTGELF
few	TRBV12-3/TRBV12-4	TRBJ2-1	13	ASSLKGGNYNEQF
few	TRBV7-8	TRBJ2-7	12	ASSDGTAAYEQY
NA	TRBV18	TRBJ2-5	13	ASSPLTSYQETQY
NA	TRBV5-1	TRBJ2-7	12	ASSTQPGHSEQY
NA	TRBV27	TRBJ2-6	17	ASCRGFGHSSRGANVLT
NA	TRBV2	NA	10	ASTVSQETQY
few	TRBV20-1	TRBJ2-5	11	SAKRVRLEEQY
NA	TRBV5-1	TRBJ2-5	14	ASSLSQPGVQETQY
many	TRBV11-1	TRBJ2-1	14	ASSLAQGGEINEQF
few	TRBV29-1	TRBJ1-5	12	SLRGLGSNQPQH
NA	TRBV28	TRBJ1-5	14	ASRPLLGHNTQPQH
few	TRBV12-3/TRBV12-4	TRBJ2-3	12	ASTGQGYTDTQY
NA	TRBV5-1	TRBJ2-5	15	ASSVGTSGRAVNEQY
few	TRBV27	TRBJ2-5	12	ASTKDRNQETQY
many	TRBV5-1	TRBJ2-5	13	ASSLDSQSQKTQY
few	TRBV20-1	TRBJ2-7	13	SASRDYGDSYEQY
many	TRBV12-3/TRBV12-4	TRBJ1-2	11	ASSLGQSYGYT
NA	TRBV20-1	NA	13	SARAGGGATYEQY
few	TRBV10-3	TRBJ1-2	11	ATTGQGDYGYT
few	TRBV29-1	TRBJ1-2	9	SVAGLQSYT
NA	TRBV10-3	TRBJ2-1	12	ATGSPSSYNEQF
NA	TRBV14	TRBJ2-7	14	ASSQMYLADLDEQY
NA	TRBV12-3/TRBV12-4	TRBJ2-1	13	ASSLAQGRGNEQF
NA	TRBV4-2	TRBJ2-7	14	ASSPNVGTDSYEQY
few	TRBV12-3/TRBV12-4	TRBJ2-7	12	ASSLDSRNYEQY
NA	TRBV20-1	TRBJ2-7	14	SASLAAGGSSYEQY
NA	TRBV20-1	TRBJ2-7	12	SAEDRGSSYEQY
NA	TRBV4-3	TRBJ2-3	14	ASSQDLGRSTDTQY
NA	TRBV3-1	TRBJ2-2	14	ASSTFDTSNTGELF
NA	TRBV5-1	TRBJ2-1	16	ASSSPGLAGGHYNEQF
NA	TRBV29-1	TRBJ2-1	14	SVALSGRASYNEQF
NA	TRBV27	TRBJ2-5	15	ASSKRGLRDTQYVQY
few	TRBV25-1	TRBJ2-5	14	ASSEEEGQGKETQY